Listed below are T cell receptor beta chains from one sample, sequenced in a study of blood T cells in healthy people across ages. In TCRdb, the 5' RACE reads were re-called with MiXCR into one record per CDR3 protein. Counted here are about 1.6 million distinct CDR3 sequences, roughly 32% occurring once; the ten biggest clones make up about 10%. The sample consisted of blood. These receptors were collected from a woman aged 30 to 39 in good health. The CDR3 runs from the conserved cysteine through the conserved F or W. A D gene is named only where the DNA matches it firmly. Clone size, where shown, is once, few, many, or a class for clones that have expanded.

d_call: NA; v_call: TRBV4-1; j_call: TRBJ1-1; clone_size: once; cdr3_nt: TGCGCCAGCAGCCAAGGAACCGGGGCCTATGAAGCTTTCTTT; cdr3_aa: CASSQGTGAYEAFF
d_call: NA; v_call: TRBV6-2/TRBV6-3; j_call: TRBJ2-5; clone_size: many; cdr3_nt: TGTGCCAGCAGTTATACTACAGGGCAAGAGACCCAGTACTTC; cdr3_aa: CASSYTTGQETQYF
d_call: TRBD2; v_call: TRBV20-1; j_call: TRBJ2-4; clone_size: NA; cdr3_nt: TGCAGACCCGGGAATAGCGGGATTCGGGCCAAAAACATTCAGTACTTC; cdr3_aa: CRPGNSGIRAKNIQYF
d_call: NA; v_call: TRBV24-1; j_call: TRBJ1-2; clone_size: once; cdr3_nt: TGTGCCACCAGCGACACTGGACCCAGAGGCTATGGCTACACCTTC; cdr3_aa: CATSDTGPRGYGYTF
d_call: NA; v_call: TRBV28; j_call: TRBJ2-1; clone_size: NA; cdr3_nt: TGTGCCAGCAGTCCCTCCTCGGTCCCCAGGCGGTTCTTC; cdr3_aa: CASSPSSVPRRFF
d_call: TRBD2; v_call: TRBV5-5; j_call: TRBJ2-3; clone_size: NA; cdr3_nt: TGTGCCAGCAGCTCAGGACTAGCGGGGGGTTTAGATAGCACAGATACGCAGTATTTT; cdr3_aa: CASSSGLAGGLDSTDTQYF
d_call: TRBD1; v_call: TRBV27; j_call: TRBJ2-7; clone_size: NA; cdr3_nt: TGTGCCAGCAGTATCGGGACAGGGTCAGGGTACGAGCAGTACTTC; cdr3_aa: CASSIGTGSGYEQYF
d_call: TRBD2; v_call: TRBV7-3; j_call: TRBJ2-7; clone_size: NA; cdr3_nt: TGTGCCAGCAGCCCTTCGACTAGCGGGCAATACGAGCAGTACTTC; cdr3_aa: CASSPSTSGQYEQYF
d_call: NA; v_call: TRBV15; j_call: TRBJ2-7; clone_size: few; cdr3_nt: TGTGCCACCAGCAGAGAGCTCTACGAGCAGTACTTC; cdr3_aa: CATSRELYEQYF
d_call: TRBD2; v_call: TRBV20-1; j_call: TRBJ2-1; clone_size: NA; cdr3_nt: TGCAGTGCTAGTCCCGGGACTAGCGGGGACAATGAGCAGTTCTTC; cdr3_aa: CSASPGTSGDNEQFF
d_call: NA; v_call: TRBV12-3/TRBV12-4; j_call: TRBJ2-2; clone_size: few; cdr3_nt: TGTGCCAGCAGTTCCCGCTCGGGCTACCCAAACACCGGGGAGCTGTTTTTT; cdr3_aa: CASSSRSGYPNTGELFF
d_call: TRBD2; v_call: TRBV28; j_call: TRBJ2-7; clone_size: NA; cdr3_nt: TGTGCCAGCAGTTTAAAGGGGCGGGAGCACTCTTACGAGCAGTACTTC; cdr3_aa: CASSLKGREHSYEQYF
d_call: NA; v_call: TRBV9; j_call: TRBJ2-5; clone_size: NA; cdr3_nt: TGTGCCAGCAGCCCAAACTGGGGCCTGGAGACCCAGTACTTC; cdr3_aa: CASSPNWGLETQYF
d_call: NA; v_call: TRBV20-1; j_call: TRBJ2-5; clone_size: few; cdr3_nt: TGCAGTGCTAGTAAAGGAAAAGAGACCCAGTACTTC; cdr3_aa: CSASKGKETQYF
d_call: NA; v_call: TRBV2; j_call: TRBJ2-5; clone_size: NA; cdr3_nt: TGTGCCAGCGAGGCAGGGATCAGGGGAGAGACCCAGTACTTC; cdr3_aa: CASEAGIRGETQYF
d_call: TRBD2; v_call: TRBV6-5; j_call: TRBJ2-5; clone_size: NA; cdr3_nt: TGTGCCAGCAGTTACTCTGGGACTAGTATCGGAGAGACCCAGTACTTC; cdr3_aa: CASSYSGTSIGETQYF
d_call: NA; v_call: TRBV20-1; j_call: TRBJ1-2; clone_size: NA; cdr3_nt: TGCAGTGCTTCTGAGACGGACTATGGCTACACCTTC; cdr3_aa: CSASETDYGYTF
d_call: TRBD1; v_call: TRBV6-1; j_call: TRBJ2-1; clone_size: few; cdr3_nt: TGTGCCAGCAGTGAAATCGACAGGGGGGGCTACAATGAGCAGTTCTTC; cdr3_aa: CASSEIDRGGYNEQFF
d_call: TRBD1; v_call: TRBV6-5; j_call: TRBJ2-5; clone_size: few; cdr3_nt: TGTGCCAGCAGTTACTCTCAGACAGGGGGCTTCCCTAAAGAGACCCAGTACTTC; cdr3_aa: CASSYSQTGGFPKETQYF
d_call: TRBD2; v_call: TRBV27; j_call: TRBJ2-7; clone_size: NA; cdr3_nt: TGTGCCAGCAGTCCGATGGGACTACTGATACCCTCCTACGAGCAGTACTTC; cdr3_aa: CASSPMGLLIPSYEQYF
d_call: NA; v_call: TRBV9; j_call: TRBJ2-1; clone_size: NA; cdr3_nt: TGTGCCAGCAGTCGGTGGGGGGGCCACAATGAGCAGTTCTTC; cdr3_aa: CASSRWGGHNEQFF
d_call: NA; v_call: TRBV11-1; j_call: TRBJ2-3; clone_size: NA; cdr3_nt: TGTGCCAGCAGCCAAGGGTCTAGAGAGGCGCAGTATTTT; cdr3_aa: CASSQGSREAQYF
d_call: NA; v_call: TRBV20-1; j_call: TRBJ2-7; clone_size: NA; cdr3_nt: TGCAGTGCCGTCGCCAGGGGCTTCGACGAGCAGTACTTC; cdr3_aa: CSAVARGFDEQYF
d_call: NA; v_call: TRBV7-6; j_call: TRBJ2-5; clone_size: NA; cdr3_nt: TGTGCCAGCAGCGATGCCCCAGTGCGAGAGACCCAGTACTTC; cdr3_aa: CASSDAPVRETQYF
d_call: NA; v_call: TRBV11-2; j_call: TRBJ2-3; clone_size: NA; cdr3_nt: TGTGCCAGCACCCTAATTAGCGGCACAGATACGCAGTATTTT; cdr3_aa: CASTLISGTDTQYF
d_call: TRBD1; v_call: TRBV20-1; j_call: TRBJ1-6; clone_size: NA; cdr3_nt: TGCAGTGCTACGACAGGGGGGGGTAAGAGTAATTCACCCCTCCACTTT; cdr3_aa: CSATTGGGKSNSPLHF
d_call: TRBD1; v_call: TRBV6-1; j_call: TRBJ1-1; clone_size: NA; cdr3_nt: TGTGCCGGACTGGGACAGGGTCTCGTTGAAGCTTTCTTT; cdr3_aa: CAGLGQGLVEAFF
d_call: NA; v_call: TRBV6-1; j_call: TRBJ1-1; clone_size: once; cdr3_nt: TGTGCCAGCAGCAATAACGATGAAGCTTTCTTT; cdr3_aa: CASSNNDEAFF
d_call: NA; v_call: TRBV20-1; j_call: TRBJ2-5; clone_size: few; cdr3_nt: TGCAGTGCCAGTCATTCAGCCCGCGGTTGGGAGACCCAGTACTTC; cdr3_aa: CSASHSARGWETQYF
d_call: NA; v_call: TRBV5-1; j_call: TRBJ1-4; clone_size: NA; cdr3_nt: TGCGCCAGCAGCTCGTTAGGGAGCCAAAGAGGCGAAAAACTGTTTTTT; cdr3_aa: CASSSLGSQRGEKLFF
d_call: NA; v_call: TRBV6-6; j_call: TRBJ2-3; clone_size: NA; cdr3_nt: TGTGCCAGCAGTGAGTCCTCCGTGGGCACAGATACGCAGTATTTT; cdr3_aa: CASSESSVGTDTQYF
d_call: TRBD1; v_call: TRBV6-1; j_call: TRBJ2-5; clone_size: NA; cdr3_nt: TGTGCCAGCAGTGCCGGGACAGGGGTGTATGGAGAGACCCAGTACTTC; cdr3_aa: CASSAGTGVYGETQYF
d_call: NA; v_call: TRBV5-1; j_call: TRBJ1-2; clone_size: few; cdr3_nt: TGCGCCAGCAGCTTGGGGTCAGGCCCAGGAGGCTACACCTTC; cdr3_aa: CASSLGSGPGGYTF
d_call: NA; v_call: TRBV5-1; j_call: TRBJ1-1; clone_size: NA; cdr3_nt: TGCGCCAGCAGCTTGGCCGGGATAGGGGGGAACACTGAAGCTTTCTTT; cdr3_aa: CASSLAGIGGNTEAFF
d_call: TRBD1; v_call: TRBV20-1; j_call: TRBJ1-1; clone_size: NA; cdr3_nt: TGCAGTGCCCCCACGGGGGGACAGGGGAACGCTGAAGCTTTCTTT; cdr3_aa: CSAPTGGQGNAEAFF
d_call: TRBD2; v_call: TRBV10-2; j_call: TRBJ2-7; clone_size: NA; cdr3_nt: TGCGCCAGTAGCGCCGTCGGACTAGCGGGAGGAGATGAGCAGTACTTC; cdr3_aa: CASSAVGLAGGDEQYF
d_call: NA; v_call: TRBV10-3; j_call: TRBJ2-1; clone_size: few; cdr3_nt: TGTGCCATCAGTGACTCACGCAATGAGCAGTTCTTC; cdr3_aa: CAISDSRNEQFF
d_call: NA; v_call: TRBV5-1; j_call: TRBJ2-7; clone_size: few; cdr3_nt: TGCGCCAGTTCCCGCCTAACGGGCGGCGAGCAGTACTTC; cdr3_aa: CASSRLTGGEQYF
d_call: TRBD2; v_call: TRBV2; j_call: TRBJ2-5; clone_size: NA; cdr3_nt: TGTGCCAGCACCCTAGCGGCGGGGGCCCAGTACTTC; cdr3_aa: CASTLAAGAQYF
d_call: TRBD1; v_call: TRBV5-5; j_call: TRBJ1-2; clone_size: NA; cdr3_nt: TGTGCCAGCAGCTTCCGACAGGGCCTTGGCTACACCTTC; cdr3_aa: CASSFRQGLGYTF
d_call: NA; v_call: TRBV20-1; j_call: TRBJ2-2; clone_size: NA; cdr3_nt: TGCAGTGCGGGCGGGGCCGGGGAGCTGTTTTTT; cdr3_aa: CSAGGAGELFF
d_call: NA; v_call: TRBV7-9; j_call: TRBJ2-1; clone_size: NA; cdr3_nt: TGTGCCAGCAGCTTAGATGAACAGGAGTACAATGAGCAGTTCTTC; cdr3_aa: CASSLDEQEYNEQFF